The next 10 T cell receptor beta chains were all read from a single sample in a study of control samples from healthy donors and cancer patients. Here immunoSEQ multiplex PCR was the method, and the copy in TCRdb shows in-frame clones only, minus some. The sample lists about 92,000 clones, roughly four fifths occurring once. Sequencing was done on a sample of blood. The receptors originated from a woman aged 55-70 years in good health.

V is TRBV18 and J is TRBJ1-5; 7 bases are a match to TRBD1. The CDR3 extends over 15 amino acids. The germline V gene has CDR1 KGHSH and CDR2 LQKENI. With 4 bases clipped from V and 2 bases from J, the junction kept 5 bases outside the gene matches. The CDR3 loop is CASSQGGAGNQPQHF. In DNA, the CDR3 is TGTGCCAGCTCACAAGGGGGCGCGGGCAATCAGCCCCAGCATTTT. Full variable domain (remainder filled in from reference TRBV18 and TRBJ1-5): NAGVMQNPRHLVRRRGQEARLRCSPMKGHSHVYWYRQLPEEGLKFMVYLQKENIIDESGMPKERFSAEFPKEGPSILRIQQVVRGDSAAYFCASSQGGAGNQPQHFGDGTRLSIL.

CDR3 in amino acids: CATSTPPRYTQYF. As DNA, the CDR3 is TGTGCCACCAGCACTCCTCCAAGGTATACGCAGTATTTT. The rearrangement links TRBV15 to TRBJ2-3; D remains unclear. The CDR3 totals 13 residues. The V gene's germline CDR1 is LNHNV and CDR2 YYDKDF (reference sequence). V gave up 4 bases and J gave up 7 bases, with 12 bases separating them.

In this sample, this clone turned up a few times. The chain is built from TRBV6-1 and TRBJ1-2; possibly TRBD1 for D (6 bases). Trimming removed 0 bases from V and 8 bases from J, with 13 bases in between. The CDR3 length is 14 residues. Germline lookup yields CDR1 MNHNS and CDR2 SASEGT. In nucleotides, the CDR3 is TGTGCCAGCAGTGAAGCGAACAGGGTTGAGGGCTACACCTTC. Its translation is CASSEANRVEGYTF.

The chain combines TRBV28 with TRBJ2-7, with 7 bases fitting TRBD1. Trimming at V came to 8 bases and at J to 4 bases, leaving 8 bases not matched to a gene. CDR3 size: 13 residues. CDR1 and CDR2 (germline): MDHEN, SYDVKM. The CDR3 region is CASLMTGQYEQYF. In nucleotides, the CDR3 is TGTGCCAGCCTGATGACAGGGCAATACGAGCAGTACTTC.

This chain uses TRBV28 with TRBJ1-3, with unresolved D. The germline V and J ends were trimmed by 7 bases and 0 bases, with 13 bases remaining between them. This CDR3 contains 15 residues. The V gene's germline CDR1 is MDHEN and CDR2 SYDVKM. CDR3 in DNA: TGTGCCAGCATATCGACTTCTAGCTCTGGAAACACCATATATTTT. Its protein is CASISTSSSGNTIYF.

This clone was found a few times. V and J are TRBV14 and TRBJ1-1, with D possibly being TRBD1 (6 bases). The CDR3 runs to 15 residues. Trimming removed 1 base from V and 8 bases from J, with 17 bases in between. The germline V gene has CDR1 SGHDN and CDR2 FVKESK. The chain's CDR3 is CASSQGLGGLREAFF. CDR3 sequence (DNA): TGTGCCAGCAGCCAAGGACTTGGGGGCTTAAGAGAAGCTTTCTTT.

The chain uses TRBV28 and TRBJ2-5, with 7 bases aligning to TRBD1. Losses at the gene ends were 7 bases for V and 2 bases for J; bases not matched to a gene: 7. The CDR3 has 14 amino acids. Germline lookup yields CDR1 MDHEN and CDR2 SYDVKM. Here the CDR3 reads CASKGQTIQETQYF. In DNA, the CDR3 is TGTGCCAGCAAGGGACAGACCATACAAGAGACCCAGTACTTC.

The CDR3 sequence: CASSQEIPGLLYEQYF. CDR3 nucleotides: TGCGCCAGCAGCCAAGAGATACCGGGACTCCTATACGAGCAGTACTTC. The V and J genes are TRBV4-1 and TRBJ2-7; weak D call: TRBD2 (6 bases). This CDR3 contains 16 residues. Trimming removed 0 bases from V and 4 bases from J, with 16 bases in between. CDR1 and CDR2 (germline): MGHRA, YSYEKL.

This sequence joins TRBV11-3 and TRBJ1-4; D call uncertain. This CDR3 has 12 amino acids. CDR1 and CDR2 (germline): SGHNT, YENEEA. V lost 1 base to trimming and J lost 11 bases, with 8 bases between them. The CDR3 nucleotides read TGTGCCAGCAGCTTAGCCCGTACGAAACTGTTTTTT. Translation gives CASSLARTKLFF.

This chain connects TRBV19 to TRBJ2-2; TRBD1 matches 7 bases. This CDR3 comprises 14 residues. Germline V lookup: CDR1 LNHDA, CDR2 SQIVND (reference sequence). V lost 7 bases, J lost 5 bases, and 7 bases stayed unmatched. For the CDR3, the DNA is TGTGCCAGTATTGGGACAGACGAGACCGGGGAGCTGTTTTTT. It codes for CASIGTDETGELFF. The variable domain in full, completed from reference TRBV19 and TRBJ2-2, reads DGGITQSPKYLFRKEGQNVTLSCEQNLNHDAMYWYRQDPGQGLRLIYYSQIVNDFQKGDIAEGYSVSREKKESFPLTVTSAQKNPTAFYLCASIGTDETGELFFGEGSRLTVL.